One and the same sample provided the 10 T cell receptor beta chains below, sequenced in a study of T cell responses to AZD1222 COVID-19 vaccine. Repertoires were generated with immunoSEQ multiplex PCR, while TCRdb's copy carries only in-frame clones and drops some. The data contain tens of thousands of clones, 87% of them seen just once; the ten biggest clones take up about 22%. Source: peripheral blood, taken on day 0 of AZD1222 vaccination. These receptors all stem from an adult in good health.

This chain joins TRBV5-6 and TRBJ2-7; D is perhaps TRBD2 (6 bases). CDR3 length: 15 amino acids. Germline CDR1 SGHDT, CDR2 YYEEEE. The germline V and J ends were trimmed by 4 bases and 5 bases, with 19 bases remaining between them. The CDR3 region has the DNA TGTGCCAGCAGCCCGTTTTCGGGAGTAGGCAACGAGCAGTACTTC. Protein product: CASSPFSGVGNEQYF. Variable domain in full (rest from reference TRBV5-6 and TRBJ2-7): DAGVTQSPTHLIKTRGQQVTLRCSPKSGHDTVSWYQQALGQGPQFIFQYYEEEERQRGNFPDRFSGHQFPNYSSELNVNALLLGDSALYLCASSPFSGVGNEQYFGPGTRLTVT.

The chain is built from TRBV6-5 and TRBJ2-3; 7 bases fit TRBD2. CDR1 and CDR2 (germline): MNHEY, SVGAGI. CDR3 length: 13 residues. Trimming at V came to 8 bases and at J to 2 bases, leaving 4 bases not matched to a gene. CDR3 sequence: CASLGGYTDTQYF. In DNA form, the CDR3 reads TGTGCCAGCCTCGGGGGGTACACAGATACGCAGTATTTT.

The V gene is TRBV24-1, the J gene TRBJ1-1; D uncertain. V was pared by 8 bases and J by 0 bases, with 9 bases between. This CDR3 is 13 amino acids long. Germline CDR1 reads KGHDR; CDR2 reads SFDVKD. The CDR3 here is CATKRTMNTEAFF. The CDR3 DNA follows: TGTGCCACCAAACGTACGATGAACACTGAAGCTTTCTTT.

The CDR3 DNA is TGTGCCAGCTCACCAGGGGCAGAGATCAATGAGCAGTTCTTC. Translated: CASSPGAEINEQFF. V gene TRBV18 combines with J gene TRBJ2-1, with D perhaps TRBD1 (5 bases). Trimming cost V 2 bases and J 6 bases, with 11 bases left between them. CDR3 length: 14 amino acids. The germline V gene has CDR1 KGHSH and CDR2 LQKENI.

The V gene is TRBV6-5, the J gene TRBJ1-5; possible D gene TRBD1, 6 bases. The germline V gene has CDR1 MNHEY and CDR2 SVGAGI. Trimming took off 2 bases at V and 5 bases at J, with 13 bases between the two ends. The CDR3 is made up of 15 amino acids. In DNA form, the CDR3 reads TGTGCCAGCAGTTACGGCGGACAGAGCGATCAGCCCCAGCATTTT. Its translation is CASSYGGQSDQPQHF.

The J gene is TRBJ1-1, the V gene TRBV3-1 (or the pseudogene TRBV3-2); D is perhaps TRBD1 (5 bases). Trimming cost V 3 bases and J 4 bases, with 9 bases left between them. Germline lookup yields CDR1 LGHDT and CDR2 YNNKEL (reference sequence). The CDR3 is 13 residues long. CDR3 in DNA: TGTGCCAGCAGCCATGAAAGGGGCACTGAAGCTTTCTTT. It yields the protein CASSHERGTEAFF.

This clone was detected only once. Other DNA sequences from this sample encode an identical CDR3 as well. CDR3 in DNA: TGTGCCAGCAGCCCCTCCACAGATACGCAGTATTTT. Its protein product is CASSPSTDTQYF. V and J are TRBV12-3 or TRBV12-4 and TRBJ2-3, with D hard to call. This CDR3 comprises 12 residues. Trimming took 6 bases from V and 2 from J, leaving 6 bases between them.

As concerns this clone: This CDR3 is also generated by other DNA sequences in the sample. V and J are TRBV28 and TRBJ1-2; possible D gene TRBD1, 6 bases. The CDR3 runs to 13 residues. In germline, CDR1 is MDHEN, CDR2 SYDVKM. V lost 6 bases, J lost 2 bases, and 10 bases lay in between. CDR3 sequence (DNA): TGTGCCAGCAGCCAGGGGAGAAACTATGGCTACACCTTC. This codes for CASSQGRNYGYTF.

The chain is built from TRBV7-8 and TRBJ2-5; 12 bases fit TRBD2. Trimming removed 5 bases from V and 6 bases from J; junction bases left unmatched: 7. The length of the CDR3 is 15 residues. CDR1 and CDR2 (germline): SGHVS, FQNEAQ. The CDR3 region has the DNA TGTGCCAGCAGCCTGACTAGCGGGAGATCGAAGACCCAGTACTTC. This encodes CASSLTSGRSKTQYF.

V gene TRBV5-4 combines with J gene TRBJ1-1, with TRBD1 matching 10 bases. The CDR3 consists of 18 residues. Per germline, CDR1 SGHNT and CDR2 YYREEE (reference sequence). With 5 bases clipped from V and 2 bases from J, the junction kept 15 bases outside the gene matches. CDR3: CASSGGLGDRGPNTEAFF. CDR3 sequence (DNA): TGTGCCAGCAGTGGAGGGTTGGGGGACAGGGGACCAAACACTGAAGCTTTCTTT. Drawing the rest from reference TRBV5-4 and TRBJ1-1, the complete variable domain is ETGVTQSPTHLIKTRGQQVTLRCSSQSGHNTVSWYQQALGQGPQFIFQYYREEENGRGNFPPRFSGLQFPNYSSELNVNALELDDSALYLCASSGGLGDRGPNTEAFFGQGTRLTVV.